The source of this TCR beta chain is a study of CD8+CD57+ T cells in acquired aplastic anemia. Study information: Sorted CD4+ and CD8+ cell DNA averaged about 3.5 ug. Study-level findings and limits: Researchers reported that CD8+ Simpson's diversity was not significantly different in patients versus controls. Overlap between patients and controls comprised twenty-nine CD8+ CDR3 sequences.

All sequencing subjects had displayed CD8+CD57+ cell expansion on flow cytometry. Severe acquired aplastic anemia was diagnosed in all patients. Germline V gene data show CDR1 as MRHNA and CDR2 as SNTAGT. J was trimmed by 1 base and V by 5 bases; bases with no gene match: 10. This CDR3 spans 16 amino acids. TCR beta VDJ and CDR3 profiles were obtained from a genomic DNA template. TCRdb analysed the reads with MiXCR anew, one entry per CDR3 protein. The sample carries 180,000 or so distinct CDR3 sequences, less than 65% recorded once. This clonotype was found a few times. Its antigen is still unknown. This clonotype was sampled from a human donor with aplastic anemia. V gene TRBV6-4 combines with J gene TRBJ2-5; TRBD2 matches 7 bases. Sequenced input: sorted CD4+, CD8+, or CD8+CD57+ T cells (not recorded which) from PBMCs. CDR3 sequence (DNA): TGTGCCAGCAGTTCATCTAGCGGCTTGGTCCAAGAGACCCAGTACTTC. Residues: CASSSSSGLVQETQYF.